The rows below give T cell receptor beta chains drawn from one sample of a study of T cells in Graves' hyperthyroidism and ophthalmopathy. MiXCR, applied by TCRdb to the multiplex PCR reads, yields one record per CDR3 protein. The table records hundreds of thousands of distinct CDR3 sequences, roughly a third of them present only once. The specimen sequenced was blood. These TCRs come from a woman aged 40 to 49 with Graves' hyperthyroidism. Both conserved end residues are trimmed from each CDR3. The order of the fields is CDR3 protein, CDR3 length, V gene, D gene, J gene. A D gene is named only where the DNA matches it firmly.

cdr3_aa: SVTGKETQY
cdr3_length: 9
v_call: TRBV29-1
d_call: NA
j_call: TRBJ2-5

cdr3_aa: ASRSAGQVRQPQH
cdr3_length: 13
v_call: TRBV19
d_call: TRBD1
j_call: TRBJ1-5

cdr3_aa: SARGQSYGYT
cdr3_length: 10
v_call: TRBV20-1
d_call: TRBD1
j_call: TRBJ1-2

cdr3_aa: ASSVGGDGYT
cdr3_length: 10
v_call: TRBV9
d_call: NA
j_call: TRBJ1-2

cdr3_aa: ASSIAGDETQY
cdr3_length: 11
v_call: TRBV19
d_call: NA
j_call: TRBJ2-5

cdr3_aa: ATSRTPNSQETQY
cdr3_length: 13
v_call: TRBV24-1
d_call: NA
j_call: TRBJ2-5

cdr3_aa: ASSRDRNILYEQY
cdr3_length: 13
v_call: TRBV6-1
d_call: TRBD1
j_call: TRBJ2-7

cdr3_aa: ASSQEWGQDYGYT
cdr3_length: 13
v_call: TRBV4-3
d_call: TRBD1
j_call: TRBJ1-2

cdr3_aa: ASSAELSVSDEQF
cdr3_length: 13
v_call: TRBV7-9
d_call: NA
j_call: TRBJ2-1

cdr3_aa: ASSLGLSEQY
cdr3_length: 10
v_call: TRBV12-3/TRBV12-4
d_call: NA
j_call: TRBJ2-7

cdr3_aa: SVVRATEAF
cdr3_length: 9
v_call: TRBV29-1
d_call: NA
j_call: TRBJ1-1

cdr3_aa: AILGAAGNTIY
cdr3_length: 11
v_call: TRBV10-3
d_call: NA
j_call: TRBJ1-3

cdr3_aa: ASSPRHGVYGYT
cdr3_length: 12
v_call: TRBV7-2
d_call: NA
j_call: TRBJ1-2

cdr3_aa: ASSLMGQPNQPQH
cdr3_length: 13
v_call: TRBV12-3/TRBV12-4
d_call: NA
j_call: TRBJ1-5

cdr3_aa: ASSIRPGGGPGELF
cdr3_length: 14
v_call: TRBV10-3
d_call: TRBD2
j_call: TRBJ2-2

cdr3_aa: SARDSWTGRNTGELF
cdr3_length: 15
v_call: TRBV20-1
d_call: TRBD1
j_call: TRBJ2-2

cdr3_aa: ASSSNTGAAREKLF
cdr3_length: 14
v_call: TRBV7-9
d_call: NA
j_call: TRBJ1-4

cdr3_aa: SASEGGGGLDEQY
cdr3_length: 13
v_call: TRBV20-1
d_call: NA
j_call: TRBJ2-7

cdr3_aa: ASSEGQGFSQPQH
cdr3_length: 13
v_call: TRBV10-1
d_call: TRBD1
j_call: TRBJ1-5

cdr3_aa: ASSYEGAEYGYT
cdr3_length: 12
v_call: TRBV6-1
d_call: NA
j_call: TRBJ1-2

cdr3_aa: ASSLDRSNYGYT
cdr3_length: 12
v_call: TRBV7-2
d_call: NA
j_call: TRBJ1-2

cdr3_aa: SARDAGVSRTGELF
cdr3_length: 14
v_call: TRBV20-1
d_call: TRBD2
j_call: TRBJ2-2

cdr3_aa: ASSPRVLNSPLH
cdr3_length: 12
v_call: TRBV7-9
d_call: NA
j_call: TRBJ1-6

cdr3_aa: ASSPISKRYEQY
cdr3_length: 12
v_call: TRBV11-2
d_call: NA
j_call: TRBJ2-7

cdr3_aa: ASSSTDRGLGSPLH
cdr3_length: 14
v_call: TRBV12-3/TRBV12-4
d_call: TRBD1
j_call: TRBJ1-6

cdr3_aa: ASSCPLRDYHCQDTQY
cdr3_length: 16
v_call: TRBV7-3
d_call: TRBD2
j_call: TRBJ2-3

cdr3_aa: ASSSRDRPAYGQY
cdr3_length: 13
v_call: TRBV7-2
d_call: NA
j_call: TRBJ2-7

cdr3_aa: ASSPRTGGSINYGYT
cdr3_length: 15
v_call: TRBV5-4
d_call: TRBD1
j_call: TRBJ1-2

cdr3_aa: ASSLSRGQGYT
cdr3_length: 11
v_call: TRBV27
d_call: NA
j_call: TRBJ1-2

cdr3_aa: ASSPTGIPSTDSGNTIY
cdr3_length: 17
v_call: TRBV7-9
d_call: NA
j_call: TRBJ1-3

cdr3_aa: ASSYSAGTNQPQH
cdr3_length: 13
v_call: TRBV6-5
d_call: NA
j_call: TRBJ1-5

cdr3_aa: ASSLTTPEAF
cdr3_length: 10
v_call: TRBV7-2
d_call: NA
j_call: TRBJ1-1

cdr3_aa: ASNQDRNTEAF
cdr3_length: 11
v_call: TRBV4-3
d_call: NA
j_call: TRBJ1-1

cdr3_aa: TIGPDRDSPLH
cdr3_length: 11
v_call: TRBV10-3
d_call: TRBD1
j_call: TRBJ1-6

cdr3_aa: ATRGANEKLF
cdr3_length: 10
v_call: TRBV24-1
d_call: NA
j_call: TRBJ1-4

cdr3_aa: ASSIDWTADREAF
cdr3_length: 13
v_call: TRBV19
d_call: NA
j_call: TRBJ1-1

cdr3_aa: ASRAGGQGAHEQY
cdr3_length: 13
v_call: TRBV4-3
d_call: TRBD1
j_call: TRBJ2-7

cdr3_aa: ASSPYRRGEGGYEQY
cdr3_length: 15
v_call: TRBV7-2
d_call: TRBD2
j_call: TRBJ2-7

cdr3_aa: ASSEGPYGGYT
cdr3_length: 11
v_call: TRBV2
d_call: NA
j_call: TRBJ1-2

cdr3_aa: ASTHREHSGNTIY
cdr3_length: 13
v_call: TRBV7-2
d_call: NA
j_call: TRBJ1-3

cdr3_aa: ASSFEDGNTIY
cdr3_length: 11
v_call: TRBV7-3
d_call: NA
j_call: TRBJ1-3

cdr3_aa: ASSWDRGYNEQY
cdr3_length: 12
v_call: TRBV7-2
d_call: TRBD1
j_call: TRBJ2-7

cdr3_aa: ASSQVEGWNTEAF
cdr3_length: 13
v_call: TRBV7-2
d_call: NA
j_call: TRBJ1-1

cdr3_aa: ASSTPGGGNTEAF
cdr3_length: 13
v_call: TRBV19
d_call: TRBD1
j_call: TRBJ1-1

cdr3_aa: ASHTQGDGYT
cdr3_length: 10
v_call: TRBV7-9
d_call: TRBD1
j_call: TRBJ1-2

cdr3_aa: ASSLVVEGEQF
cdr3_length: 11
v_call: TRBV7-9
d_call: NA
j_call: TRBJ2-1

cdr3_aa: AISGVGIHEQY
cdr3_length: 11
v_call: TRBV10-3
d_call: NA
j_call: TRBJ2-7

cdr3_aa: ASAGTGMNTEAF
cdr3_length: 12
v_call: TRBV7-9
d_call: TRBD1
j_call: TRBJ1-1

cdr3_aa: ASSPTSYEQY
cdr3_length: 10
v_call: TRBV18
d_call: NA
j_call: TRBJ2-7

cdr3_aa: SVAHANTEAF
cdr3_length: 10
v_call: TRBV29-1
d_call: NA
j_call: TRBJ1-1

cdr3_aa: ASSNDNYGYT
cdr3_length: 10
v_call: TRBV10-1
d_call: NA
j_call: TRBJ1-2

cdr3_aa: ASYLRAGTNYGYT
cdr3_length: 13
v_call: TRBV6-5
d_call: NA
j_call: TRBJ1-2

cdr3_aa: ASSEQGTGAEAF
cdr3_length: 12
v_call: TRBV9
d_call: TRBD1
j_call: TRBJ1-1